The T cell receptor beta chain under discussion was sequenced for a study of blood T cell repertoires in COVID-19 (TCRdb year 2020). Regarding the research as a whole: Samples covering the acute and convalescent phases of COVID-19 were provided by collaborators in the United States, Italy and Spain. The prospective study material was composed of cDNA or gDNA derived from T cells, B-cell-depleted T cells, or PBMCs. Subjects who had been exposed to COVID-19, were actively infected with it, or had recovered from it provided the deeply sampled blood TCRbeta repertoires that made up the dataset. The repertoires were released in a freely available public database intended as a resource for research on the immune response to SARS-CoV-2. The samples were drawn from the first 160 participants of the ongoing ImmuneRACE study and from 1,254 subjects provided by 6 global collaborators. A de-identified subject ID, COVID-19 status, age in years and sex were almost always included in the sample metadata. Where available, HLA class I and class II types were taken from metadata supplied by the sample provider and were not determined by assay-based typing.

CDR3 length: 13 amino acids, cysteine to phenylalanine. The DNA shown is the 39-base CDR3, in frame from base 1. The junction shows trimming of 2 bases on V and 1 base on J, plus 6 bases between the germline ends. CDR1 is given as SGHRS and CDR2 as YFSETQ, both from the germline V gene. The collaborating institutions used their own protocols to collect whole blood in K2EDTA tubes. For TCRbeta analysis, collaborator samples were shipped as frozen whole blood, as isolated PBMCs, or as DNA extracted from either sample type. Of note for this clone: Its specific antigen is unknown. Base qualities are missing; no much larger clone stands one base away.

Study-wide conclusions, independent of this receptor: Clinical and demographic metadata were provided uncurated, with the amount varying by source and participant.

TCRbeta CDR3 regions were amplified from genomic DNA by means of the immunoSEQ Assay, a bias-controlled multiplex PCR. Turning to the authors' computational methods: Nucleated cell counts per sample were estimated from amplification of reference gene primers within the assay. Sequence reads were collapsed and filtered to measure the absolute abundance of every unique TCRbeta CDR3 rearrangement. For each sample, productive Simpson clonality was calculated by taking the square root of Simpson's diversity index across productive rearrangements. Not all clones reach the TCRdb copy of this immuneACCESS table, which keeps in-frame sequences only. Checked studies attribute under half of the gap to unresolved V genes and leave the rest unexplained. V, J and clone size derive from that table, while D and trimming were established from the DNA sequence. For this sample the table gives approximately 210,000 clones, of which just under 85% were detected only once. The ten largest clones capture roughly 8% of the sample.

The source is a woman between 45 and 65 years old with active or convalescent COVID-19. The material sequenced was peripheral blood. The rearrangement joined TRBV5-1 to TRBJ2-5, with the D segment identity uncertain. This receptor carries the CDR3 CASSFTPQETQYF. The DNA sequence is TGCGCCAGCAGCTTTACTCCCCAAGAGACCCAGTACTTC. The reference TRBV5-1 and TRBJ2-5 proteins fill in what lies around the CDR3, so the full variable domain reads KAGVTQTPRYLIKTRGQQVTLSCSPISGHRSVSWYQQTPGQGLQFLFEYFSETQRNKGNFPGRFSGRQFSNSRSEMNVSTLELGDSALYLCASSFTPQETQYFGPGTRLLVL.